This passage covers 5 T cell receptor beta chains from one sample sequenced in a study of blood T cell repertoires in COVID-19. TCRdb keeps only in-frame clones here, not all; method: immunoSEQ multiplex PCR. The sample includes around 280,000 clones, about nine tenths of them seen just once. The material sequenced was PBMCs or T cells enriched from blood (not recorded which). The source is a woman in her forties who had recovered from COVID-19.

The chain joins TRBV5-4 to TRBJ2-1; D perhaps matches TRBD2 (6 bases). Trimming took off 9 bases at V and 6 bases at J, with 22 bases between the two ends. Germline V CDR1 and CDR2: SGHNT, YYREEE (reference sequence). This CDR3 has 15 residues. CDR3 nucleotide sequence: TGTGCCACGAATCCCGGGACTCCCTCGGTCAATGAGCAGTTCTTC. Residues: CATNPGTPSVNEQFF.

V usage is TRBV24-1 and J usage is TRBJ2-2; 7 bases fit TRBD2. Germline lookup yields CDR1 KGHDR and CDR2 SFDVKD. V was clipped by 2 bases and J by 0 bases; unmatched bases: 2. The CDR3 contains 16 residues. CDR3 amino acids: CATSDSSGSNTGELFF. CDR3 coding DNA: TGTGCCACCAGTGATTCTAGCGGTTCGAACACCGGGGAGCTGTTTTTT.

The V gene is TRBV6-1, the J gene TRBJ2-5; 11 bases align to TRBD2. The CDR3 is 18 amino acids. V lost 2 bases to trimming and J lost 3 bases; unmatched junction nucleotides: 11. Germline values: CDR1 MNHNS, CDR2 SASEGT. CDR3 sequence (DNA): TGTGCCAGCAGTGAAAGGGGATCTTCGGGACTAGCGGAAGAGACCCAGTACTTC. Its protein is CASSERGSSGLAEETQYF.

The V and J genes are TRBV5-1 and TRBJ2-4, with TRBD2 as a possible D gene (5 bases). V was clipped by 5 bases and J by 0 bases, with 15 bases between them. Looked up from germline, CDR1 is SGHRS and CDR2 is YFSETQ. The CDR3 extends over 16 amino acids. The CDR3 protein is CASRSGLELAKNIQYF. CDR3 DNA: TGCGCCAGCAGATCTGGACTGGAGCTAGCCAAAAACATTCAGTACTTC. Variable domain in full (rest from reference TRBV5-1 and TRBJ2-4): KAGVTQTPRYLIKTRGQQVTLSCSPISGHRSVSWYQQTPGQGLQFLFEYFSETQRNKGNFPGRFSGRQFSNSRSEMNVSTLELGDSALYLCASRSGLELAKNIQYFGAGTRLSVL.

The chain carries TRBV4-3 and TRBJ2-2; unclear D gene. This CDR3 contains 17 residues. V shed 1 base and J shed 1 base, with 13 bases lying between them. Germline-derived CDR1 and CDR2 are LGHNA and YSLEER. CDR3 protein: CASSQAVMRENTGELFF. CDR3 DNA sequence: TGCGCCAGCAGCCAAGCGGTTATGAGAGAGAACACCGGGGAGCTGTTTTTT.